A single sample gave rise to the 23 T cell receptor beta chains below, sequenced in a study of blood T cell repertoires in COVID-19. Repertoires were generated with immunoSEQ multiplex PCR, while TCRdb's copy carries only in-frame clones and drops some. Of over 200,000 clones detected, 81% appear once; the ten largest clones hold 7.9%. The sample taken for sequencing was peripheral blood. The receptors were sampled from a woman older than 75 with acute or convalescent COVID-19.

V is TRBV5-1 and J is TRBJ1-1; no clear D. The CDR3 has 14 residues. Trimming took off 4 bases at V and 4 bases at J, with 14 bases between the two ends. Germline V gene sequence: CDR1 SGHRS, CDR2 YFSETQ. DNA of the CDR3: TGCGCCAGCAGCGCATTAGTGGGGAGCACTGAAGCTTTCTTT. It yields the protein CASSALVGSTEAFF.

As DNA, the CDR3 is TGTGCCAGCAGCGGACTTCGGGACAGGGTTGGGGCACCCCTCCACTTT. It translates to CASSGLRDRVGAPLHF. The chain couples TRBV2 to TRBJ1-6; 9 bases align to TRBD1. V lost 6 bases and J lost 11; bases outside the gene matches: 14. CDR1 is SNHLY and CDR2 is FYNNEI in the germline V gene. This CDR3 is built from 16 residues. The full variable domain, in which reference TRBV2 and TRBJ1-6 provide the parts outside the CDR3, is EPEVTQTPSHQVTQMGQEVILRCVPISNHLYFYWYRQILGQKVEFLVSFYNNEISEKSEIFDDQFSVERPDGSNFTLKIRSTKLEDSAMYFCASSGLRDRVGAPLHFGNGTRLTVT.

The rearrangement links TRBV2 to TRBJ1-5, with D possibly matching TRBD1 (5 bases). CDR1 is SNHLY, CDR2 FYNNEI, per germline. This CDR3 has 14 amino acids. V was shortened by 3 bases and J by 14 bases, with 20 bases between the two germline ends. This chain's CDR3 is CASSESAGFPLKHF. CDR3 nucleotide sequence: TGTGCCAGCAGTGAGTCGGCAGGGTTCCCCCTCAAGCATTTT.

The rearrangement uses TRBV21-1 and TRBJ2-7; no check of the table's D call, TRBD2, against the DNA was made. TRBV21-1 is recorded as a pseudogene. This CDR3 region has 17 residues. CDR3 bases: TGTGCCAGCAGCATGTTACTAGCGGGAGGGGTCTCCTACGAGCAGTACTTC. This encodes CASSMLLAGGVSYEQYF.

The chain combines TRBV19 with TRBJ2-3; maybe TRBD1 (5 bases). Per germline, CDR1 LNHDA and CDR2 SQIVND (reference sequence). The CDR3 runs 13 residues. The ends were cut back, 6 bases at V and 6 bases at J, with 13 bases in the middle. CDR3 sequence (DNA): TGTGCCAGTAGGAGACAAGGGGTCGATACGCAGTATTTT. It specifies CASRRQGVDTQYF. Using reference TRBV19 and TRBJ2-3 for the parts outside the CDR3, the full variable domain is DGGITQSPKYLFRKEGQNVTLSCEQNLNHDAMYWYRQDPGQGLRLIYYSQIVNDFQKGDIAEGYSVSREKKESFPLTVTSAQKNPTAFYLCASRRQGVDTQYFGPGTRLTVL.

This clone was counted ten times or more. The CDR3 sequence: CASSPPGLEPQHF. CDR3 coding DNA: TGTGCCAGCAGCCCTCCGGGTCTTGAGCCCCAGCATTTT. J is TRBJ1-5 and V is TRBV7-9; D call uncertain. Trimming removed 5 bases from V and 8 bases from J, with 13 bases in between. Germline CDR1 reads SEHNR; CDR2 reads FQNEAQ (reference sequence). The length of the CDR3 is 13 residues.

V usage is TRBV4-1 and J usage is TRBJ1-2; tentatively, D is TRBD1 (5 bases). V was trimmed by 3 bases and J by 1 base, leaving 18 bases between them. Germline CDR1 MGHRA, CDR2 YSYEKL. CDR3 length: 17 residues. The CDR3 here is CASSHSDSPIFNYGYTF. The CDR3 nucleotides read TGCGCCAGCAGCCACTCAGACAGCCCGATTTTTAACTATGGCTACACCTTC.

V is TRBV4-2 and J is TRBJ2-5, with 7 positions matching TRBD2. CDR1 and CDR2 from the germline V gene are LGHNA and YNFKEQ. V lost 4 bases and J lost 2; bases outside the gene matches: 7. CDR3 length: 15 amino acids. The CDR3 is CASSPLGGIQETQYF. Here the CDR3 DNA reads TGTGCCAGCAGCCCCTTGGGGGGGATTCAAGAGACCCAGTACTTC.

The chain recombines TRBV19 with TRBJ1-1, with 9 bases aligning to TRBD1. The CDR3 consists of 17 residues. Germline V CDR1 and CDR2: LNHDA, SQIVND (reference sequence). J lost 0 bases, V lost 5 bases, and 10 bases had no gene match. The CDR3, as DNA: TGTGCCAGTAGTGTATACAGGGGGCCGGACATGAACACTGAAGCTTTCTTT. Amino acid sequence: CASSVYRGPDMNTEAFF.

The V and J genes are TRBV2 and TRBJ2-3; 13 nucleotides line up with TRBD2. The germline V gene encodes CDR1 SNHLY and CDR2 FYNNEI. The CDR3 has 20 amino acids. Trimming removed 6 bases from V and 0 bases from J; junction bases left unmatched: 15. CDR3 residues: CASSTTVFGTSGMSTDTQYF. CDR3 coding DNA: TGTGCCAGCAGCACAACCGTTTTCGGGACTAGCGGGATGAGCACAGATACGCAGTATTTT. The full variable domain, in which reference TRBV2 and TRBJ2-3 provide the parts outside the CDR3, is EPEVTQTPSHQVTQMGQEVILRCVPISNHLYFYWYRQILGQKVEFLVSFYNNEISEKSEIFDDQFSVERPDGSNFTLKIRSTKLEDSAMYFCASSTTVFGTSGMSTDTQYFGPGTRLTVL.

The chain uses TRBV6-1 and TRBJ2-4; TRBD1 is a possible D gene (6 bases). The CDR3 consists of 15 residues. The V and J ends lost 2 bases and 0 bases respectively, with 8 bases between them. Germline assignment: CDR1 MNHNS and CDR2 SASEGT. The CDR3 nucleotides are TGTGCCAGCAGTGAATCAGGGGTAGCCAAAAACATTCAGTACTTC. Translation gives CASSESGVAKNIQYF.

CDR3 region: CASSSWTGGLNEQYF. CDR3 in DNA: TGCGCCAGCAGCTCCTGGACAGGGGGCCTTAACGAGCAGTACTTC. V gene TRBV5-1 combines with J gene TRBJ2-7; TRBD1 aligns across 11 bases. Germline V gives CDR1 SGHRS, CDR2 YFSETQ. This CDR3 comprises 15 residues. With 3 bases clipped from V and 5 bases from J, the junction kept 7 bases outside the gene matches. The full variable domain, its missing parts supplied by reference TRBV5-1 and TRBJ2-7, is KAGVTQTPRYLIKTRGQQVTLSCSPISGHRSVSWYQQTPGQGLQFLFEYFSETQRNKGNFPGRFSGRQFSNSRSEMNVSTLELGDSALYLCASSSWTGGLNEQYFGPGTRLTVT.

The J gene is TRBJ1-5, the V gene TRBV5-1; D gene unclear. This CDR3 has 14 amino acids. Germline V gene data show CDR1 as SGHRS and CDR2 as YFSETQ. V was shortened by 0 bases and J by 2 bases, with 6 bases between the two germline ends. CDR3 region: CASSLASGNQPQHF. CDR3 DNA: TGCGCCAGCAGCTTGGCGTCAGGCAATCAGCCCCAGCATTTT.

The V gene is TRBV28, the J gene TRBJ2-3; D gene unclear. The CDR3 contains 13 residues. Germline values: CDR1 MDHEN, CDR2 SYDVKM. Trimming cost V 1 base and J 5 bases, with 7 bases left between them. This chain's CDR3 is CASSLSPVDTQYF. The CDR3 DNA reads TGTGCCAGCAGTTTATCCCCCGTAGATACGCAGTATTTT.

This rearrangement joins TRBV12-3 or TRBV12-4 to TRBJ1-2, with TRBD1 identical over 8 bases. V shed 4 bases and J 4 bases; nucleotides not matched to a gene: 2. The CDR3 covers 13 residues. CDR3 residues: CASSSTGGYGYTF. The CDR3 nucleotides are TGTGCCAGCAGTTCCACAGGGGGCTATGGCTACACCTTC.

The V call is TRBV5-5, the J call TRBJ2-3; no clear D. Trimming pared 1 base from V and 5 bases from J, leaving 8 bases between. This CDR3 region has 13 residues. CDR1 is SGHKS, CDR2 YYEKEE, per germline (reference sequence). The CDR3 sequence: CASSLFRRDTQYF. For the CDR3, the DNA is TGTGCCAGCAGCTTGTTTCGGAGAGATACGCAGTATTTT.

The chain employs TRBV18 and TRBJ1-2; 8 bases agree with TRBD1. CDR1 is KGHSH, CDR2 LQKENI, per germline. Unmatched junction bases numbered 11, after V lost 4 bases and J lost 13 bases. The CDR3 length is 13 residues. CDR3 coding DNA: TGTGCCAGCTCACTTGGGACAGGCCCAGAGGGCACCTTC. It is translated as CASSLGTGPEGTF.

This chain joins TRBV10-3 and TRBJ2-7, with 14 bases identical to TRBD2. The J segment lost 5 bases and the V segment lost 0 bases, leaving 9 bases of the junction unmatched. CDR1 is ENHRY and CDR2 is SYGVKD in the germline V gene. The CDR3 contains 18 residues. The CDR3: CAISESGTSGSFGDEQYF. The CDR3 DNA sequence: TGTGCCATCAGTGAGTCCGGGACTAGCGGGAGCTTTGGCGACGAGCAGTACTTC.

The chain carries TRBV5-6 and TRBJ2-2, with 8 positions matching TRBD2. Looked up from germline, CDR1 is SGHDT and CDR2 is YYEEEE. CDR3 length equals 16 residues. With V trimmed by 0 bases and J by 4 bases, 5 bases remained unmatched. This CDR3 is CASSLAYTSGTGELFF. CDR3 nucleotides: TGTGCCAGCAGCTTGGCCTATACTAGCGGCACCGGGGAGCTGTTTTTT.

The chain uses TRBV5-8 and TRBJ1-3, with 11 positions matching TRBD1. CDR3 size: 18 residues. J lost 0 bases, V lost 4 bases, and 9 bases had no gene match. From germline, CDR1 is SGHTS and CDR2 YDEGEE. CDR3 amino acids: CASSGDRGGLGSGNTIYF. CDR3 nucleotide sequence: TGTGCCAGCAGCGGGGACAGGGGGGGGCTCGGCTCTGGAAACACCATATATTTT. Using reference TRBV5-8 and TRBJ1-3 for the parts outside the CDR3, the full variable domain is EAGVTQSPTHLIKTRGQQATLRCSPISGHTSVYWYQQALGLGLQFLLWYDEGEERNRGNFPPRFSGRQFPNYSSELNVNALELEDSALYLCASSGDRGGLGSGNTIYFGEGSWLTVV.

This chain uses TRBV15 with TRBJ1-5; no reliable D call. With 0 bases removed from V and 0 bases from J, the gap between germline ends came to 6 bases. CDR1 LNHNV and CDR2 YYDKDF come from the germline V gene (reference sequence). The CDR3 sequence is 15 residues long. The CDR3 nucleotides read TGTGCCACCAGCAGAGATACGGGTAGCAATCAGCCCCAGCATTTT. Translating gives CATSRDTGSNQPQHF.

This clone appeared once. The chain carries TRBV7-9 and TRBJ2-5, with 7 nucleotides matching TRBD1. CDR3 length equals 14 residues. Germline loops: CDR1 SEHNR, CDR2 FQNEAQ (reference sequence). Trimming took 5 bases from V and 0 from J; bases not matched to a gene: 3. CDR3: CASSPGTDQETQYF. The CDR3 nucleotides are TGTGCCAGCAGCCCTGGGACAGACCAAGAGACCCAGTACTTC.

This clone occurred once. V usage is TRBV23-1 and J usage is TRBJ1-4; possible D gene TRBD1, 6 bases. TRBV23-1 is an open reading frame whose function is uncertain. The CDR3 loop spans 17 amino acids. Trimming cost V 0 bases and J 6 bases, with 17 bases left between them. The CDR3 DNA reads TGCGCCAGCAGTCAATCGTCCAGGGGTCGAGCTCATGAAAAACTGTTTTTT. Translation gives CASSQSSRGRAHEKLFF.